This T cell receptor (beta chain) appears in the sequencing data of a study of blood T cell repertoires in COVID-19. The wider study: From the United States, Italy and Spain came samples of acute and convalescent COVID-19.

The CDR3 consists of 14 residues. CDR1 and CDR2 (germline): MNHEY, SVGAGI. V lost 3 bases, J lost 4 bases, and 13 bases lay in between. Authors' methods: How many nucleated cells were present was estimated from reference gene primer amplification. This table comes from immunoSEQ multiplex PCR, and its TCRdb copy is limited to in-frame clones, with some not included. V, J and clone size are taken as reported in that table, and D and trimming were inferred from the DNA itself. The table lists 110,000 or so clones, 84% of them singletons. Input material: peripheral blood. This TCR was recovered from a woman in her thirties or forties with acute or convalescent COVID-19. The V gene is TRBV6-5, the J gene TRBJ2-7; tentative D call: TRBD1 (6 bases). The CDR3 coding sequence is TGTGCCAGCAGTTATCACAGGGACGCGTACGAGCAGTACTTC. As protein: CASSYHRDAYEQYF.